The entry that follows covers one T cell receptor (beta chain) sequence. Its specificity is unknown. Germline CDR1 and CDR2: SEHNR and FQNEAQ (reference sequence). The CDR3 has 14 residues. V was trimmed by 5 bases and J by 0 bases, leaving 10 bases between them. Each sorted subset replicate got 200 ng genomic DNA, tens of thousands of genomes. Produced via immunoSEQ multiplex PCR; TCRdb's table is partial and in-frame only. The sample records 500,000 or so clones, roughly 95% being singletons. These data belong to a study of shared clonotypes between healthy human individuals. Overall study context: Donors consisted of two women and a few men between 18 and 49.

The study's findings and limits: It was only blood that was sampled, and tissue repertoires likely differ.

Each donor was a Caucasian adult residing in Nashville, Tennessee. The sequencing input was naive CD4+ T cells sorted from blood. Subset described: CD45RA+ positively selected. This clonotype was sampled from a woman aged 25 to 39 in good health. The V call is TRBV7-9, the J call TRBJ1-1; D remains ambiguous. The CDR3 here is CASSRNPLNTEAFF. The DNA of the CDR3 is TGTGCCAGCAGCCGAAACCCCCTGAACACTGAAGCTTTCTTT.